The clone carrying this TCR beta chain showed up just once. Antigen specificity is unknown. These data are taken from a study of CD8 T cells in ankylosing spondylitis. General observations from the study: Disease-linked clones reportedly concentrated significantly in matched ankylosing spondylitis synovial fluid. Seemingly distinctive of ankylosing spondylitis blood was a TCR beta motif formed by eight highly homologous variants.

TCRdb ran MiXCR on the 5' RACE reads and lists one entry per CDR3 protein. The sample comprises 380,000 or so distinct CDR3 sequences, approximately 20% of which are singletons, and roughly 14% rests with the top ten. Germline V lookup: CDR1 SGHVS, CDR2 FQNEAQ. The CDR3 sequence is 17 residues long. The V and J ends lost 6 bases and 2 bases respectively, with 20 bases between them. The receptor's source is a male donor with ankylosing spondylitis or in good health (not recorded which). V is TRBV7-8 and J is TRBJ2-1; TRBD2 is a possible D gene (6 bases). Sequenced sample: blood, either unsorted or a sorted T cell fraction (not recorded which). The CDR3 DNA reads as TGTGCCAGCAGTCCCCCTCGGCCTAGCGCTGCCTACAATGAGCAGTTCTTC. The encoded protein is CASSPPRPSAAYNEQFF.